These 23 T cell receptor beta chains came from one sample sequenced in a study of cytomegalovirus exposure and HLA in healthy donors. 60 Vbeta and 13 Jbeta primers were used in PCR. This table comes from immunoSEQ multiplex PCR, and its TCRdb copy is limited to in-frame clones, with some not included. The sample yields 100,000 to 150,000 clones, just under 80% seen once. The sequencing sample was made of PBMCs. The receptors here all came from a woman under 30 in good health and CMV-seronegative.

The CDR3 reads CASSVGLDQETQYF. The DNA for the CDR3 is TGTGCCAGCAGTGTCGGACTAGACCAAGAGACCCAGTACTTC. The chain is built from TRBV2 and TRBJ2-5; 7 bases align to TRBD2. CDR3 length: 14 residues. Germline assignment: CDR1 SNHLY and CDR2 FYNNEI. V shed 4 bases, J shed 0 bases, and the junction held 2 bases outside the gene matches.

This clone came up once. J is TRBJ1-3 and V is TRBV5-4; D remains ambiguous. Germline V lookup: CDR1 SGHNT, CDR2 YYREEE (reference sequence). Between the trimmed V and J ends, which lost 0 bases and 4 bases, there was a span of 17 bases. The CDR3 covers 17 residues. The CDR3 is CASSLGGPGRQGNTIYF. The CDR3 bases are TGTGCCAGCAGCTTGGGAGGGCCAGGCCGGCAGGGAAACACCATATATTTT.

About this clone: Since no conserved phenylalanine or tryptophan closes the CDR3, a read error is the likely cause. The chain carries TRBV7-9 and TRBJ1-2, with D perhaps matching TRBD1 (5 bases). The CDR3 extends over 16 amino acids. Trimming shortened V by 3 bases and J by 5 bases, and 19 bases separated the two germline ends. Germline values: CDR1 SEHNR, CDR2 FQNEAQ (reference sequence). CDR3: CASSFLGSLGPYGYTL. CDR3 bases: TGTGCCAGCAGCTTTTTGGGGTCCCTGGGGCCATATGGCTACACCCTC.

The gene calls are TRBV7-9 and TRBJ2-5, with 8 bases fitting TRBD2. Trimming at V came to 2 bases and at J to 4 bases, leaving 12 bases not matched to a gene. The germline V gene encodes CDR1 SEHNR and CDR2 FQNEAQ (reference sequence). The CDR3 has 17 amino acids. The CDR3 loop reads CASSLPWTSGSRETQYF. Here the CDR3 DNA reads TGTGCCAGCAGCTTACCGTGGACGAGCGGGAGTCGAGAGACCCAGTACTTC.

The chain has TRBV30 and TRBJ2-3, with 16 bases fitting TRBD2. The ends lost 7 bases at V and 2 bases at J; junction bases unmatched: 6. CDR3 size: 16 residues. Germline CDR1 GTSNPN, CDR2 SVGIG (reference sequence). The CDR3 sequence is CAYGTSGRAFTDTQYF. The CDR3 nucleotides read TGTGCCTACGGGACTAGCGGGAGGGCCTTCACAGATACGCAGTATTTT.

This chain uses TRBV5-4 with TRBJ1-2, with no clear D. This CDR3 spans 17 amino acids. Trimming removed 1 base from V and 4 bases from J, with 20 bases in between. Germline values: CDR1 SGHNT, CDR2 YYREEE (reference sequence). CDR3 amino acids: CASSLRASLNRGYGYTF. The CDR3, as DNA: TGTGCCAGCAGCTTGAGGGCTTCATTAAACCGGGGCTATGGCTACACCTTC. The variable domain in full, with the rest retrieved from reference TRBV5-4 and TRBJ1-2, is ETGVTQSPTHLIKTRGQQVTLRCSSQSGHNTVSWYQQALGQGPQFIFQYYREEENGRGNFPPRFSGLQFPNYSSELNVNALELDDSALYLCASSLRASLNRGYGYTFGSGTRLTVV.

The rearrangement joins TRBV27 to TRBJ2-7, with a possible D match to TRBD2 (6 bases). Germline V gives CDR1 MNHEY, CDR2 SMNVEV (reference sequence). V lost 6 bases, J lost 2 bases, and 20 bases lay in between. The CDR3 is 16 amino acids. CDR3: CASSYTFPPGAYEQYF. CDR3 DNA: TGTGCCAGCAGCTACACGTTCCCCCCGGGGGCCTACGAGCAGTACTTC.

This clone was counted between two and nine times. The V and J genes are TRBV5-1 and TRBJ2-1; weak D call: TRBD2 (7 bases). The CDR3 runs to 14 residues. Trimming pared 0 bases from V and 7 bases from J, leaving 11 bases between. Germline V gene sequence: CDR1 SGHRS, CDR2 YFSETQ. CDR3: CASSLVGGGNEQFF. The CDR3 nucleotides are TGCGCCAGCAGCTTGGTGGGAGGGGGTAATGAGCAGTTCTTC. Full variable domain (rest looked up from reference TRBV5-1 and TRBJ2-1): KAGVTQTPRYLIKTRGQQVTLSCSPISGHRSVSWYQQTPGQGLQFLFEYFSETQRNKGNFPGRFSGRQFSNSRSEMNVSTLELGDSALYLCASSLVGGGNEQFFGPGTRLTVL.

The chain recombines TRBV5-4 with TRBJ2-2; 8 positions match TRBD2. V dropped 0 bases and J dropped 6; count of bases not matched to a gene: 10. The CDR3 loop spans 17 amino acids. Germline values: CDR1 SGHNT, CDR2 YYREEE (reference sequence). The CDR3 DNA sequence: TGTGCCAGCAGCTTGGCAGTGGTAGCGGGATCATCCGGGGAGCTGTTTTTT. Protein product: CASSLAVVAGSSGELFF.

This clone was recorded only once. One junction end does not reproduce the germline sequence, and a read error may be involved. The chain carries TRBV5-1 and TRBJ2-1; 13 bases are shared with TRBD2. The CDR3 consists of 15 residues. CDR1 is SGHRS, CDR2 YFSETQ, per germline. The CDR3 DNA is TGCGCCAGCAGATTGGGACTAGCGGGGAACAATGAGCAGTTCTTC. This translates into CASRLGLAGNNEQFF.

The V call is TRBV5-1, the J call TRBJ2-2, with TRBD2 matching 8 bases. Germline loops: CDR1 SGHRS, CDR2 YFSETQ. The CDR3 has 15 residues. The trim removed 7 bases at V and 6 bases at J, leaving 11 bases unmatched. CDR3 protein: CASFSGSSLPGELFF. CDR3 bases: TGCGCCAGCTTCAGCGGGAGCTCCCTCCCCGGGGAGCTGTTTTTT.

The rearrangement uses TRBV7-6 and TRBJ2-7, with 12 bases lining up with TRBD1. The length of the CDR3 is 14 residues. Per germline, CDR1 SGHVS and CDR2 FNYEAQ. Trimming removed 4 bases from V and 6 bases from J; junction bases left unmatched: 4. In DNA form, the CDR3 reads TGTGCCAGCAGCTCCGGGACAGGGGGCTTCGAGCAGTACTTC. This encodes CASSSGTGGFEQYF.

The V and J genes are TRBV5-1 and TRBJ2-1; 9 nucleotides agree with TRBD1. Germline CDR1 reads SGHRS; CDR2 reads YFSETQ. The CDR3 is 14 amino acids. Germline trimming cut 4 bases from V and 14 bases from J; bases unmatched to any gene: 13. This chain's CDR3 is CASSPGQGAWRKFF. CDR3 DNA sequence: TGCGCCAGCAGCCCGGGACAGGGAGCTTGGCGGAAGTTCTTC.

The rearrangement links TRBV5-6 to TRBJ2-3; possible D gene TRBD2, 5 bases. Per the germline V gene, CDR1 is SGHDT and CDR2 is YYEEEE. Trimming took off 0 bases at V and 6 bases at J, with 8 bases between the two ends. CDR3 length: 13 residues. CDR3 sequence: CASSLVGEDTQYF. CDR3 nucleotides: TGTGCCAGCAGCTTGGTCGGGGAGGATACGCAGTATTTT. The full variable domain, rest sourced from reference TRBV5-6 and TRBJ2-3, is DAGVTQSPTHLIKTRGQQVTLRCSPKSGHDTVSWYQQALGQGPQFIFQYYEEEERQRGNFPDRFSGHQFPNYSSELNVNALLLGDSALYLCASSLVGEDTQYFGPGTRLTVL.

The chain recombines TRBV7-9 with TRBJ2-3, with a tentative D call TRBD2 (6 bases). Germline loops: CDR1 SEHNR, CDR2 FQNEAQ (reference sequence). Trimming took 5 bases from V and 0 from J, leaving 12 bases between them. There are 15 residues in the CDR3. CDR3 sequence: CASSPRSGSTDTQYF. CDR3 in DNA: TGTGCCAGCAGCCCCAGGAGCGGGAGCACAGATACGCAGTATTTT.

In its sample, this clone was seen a few times. The rearrangement joins TRBV5-6 to TRBJ1-5, with unresolved D. V shed 0 bases and J shed 7 bases, with 8 bases lying between them. Germline assignment: CDR1 SGHDT and CDR2 YYEEEE. The CDR3 runs 13 residues. CDR3 coding DNA: TGTGCCAGCAGCTTGGATCCCGAGCAGCCCCAGCATTTT. It codes for CASSLDPEQPQHF.

The rearrangement joins TRBV14 to TRBJ2-5; a weak D match, TRBD2 (6 bases). The CDR3 is 14 amino acids. Trimming took off 8 bases at V and 5 bases at J, with 18 bases between the two ends. Germline V gene lookup returns CDR1 SGHDN and CDR2 FVKESK. The CDR3 nucleotides are TGTGCCAGCGCCGGAACGGGAGAAGGGGAGACCCAGTACTTC. Its protein is CASAGTGEGETQYF.

The gene calls are TRBV6-6 and TRBJ1-1, with D tentatively TRBD1 (6 bases). The CDR3 sequence is 14 residues long. The germline V gene encodes CDR1 MNHNY and CDR2 SVGAGI (reference sequence). Trimming cost V 5 bases and J 2 bases, with 12 bases left between them. CDR3: CASSRTVINTEAFF. Written as DNA, the CDR3 is TGTGCCAGCAGTCGGACAGTCATTAACACTGAAGCTTTCTTT.

This clone occurred once. The rearrangement uses TRBV5-1 and TRBJ1-3, with TRBD1 as a possible D gene (5 bases). The CDR3 is made up of 15 amino acids. Deletions cut 6 bases from V and 2 bases from J, with 15 bases between. CDR1 and CDR2 from the germline V gene are SGHRS and YFSETQ. CDR3 in amino acids: CASKALSGAGNTIYF. The DNA for the CDR3 is TGCGCCAGCAAAGCTTTATCGGGGGCTGGAAACACCATATATTTT.

V is TRBV30 and J is TRBJ2-5; weak D call: TRBD2 (6 bases). This CDR3 is 16 amino acids long. V lost 4 bases to trimming and J lost 5 bases, with 23 bases between them. Per germline, CDR1 GTSNPN and CDR2 SVGIG (reference sequence). The CDR3 is CAWTGGPGLYAETQYF. In DNA, the CDR3 is TGTGCCTGGACCGGAGGGCCGGGCCTTTACGCGGAGACCCAGTACTTC.

This chain joins TRBV5-8 and TRBJ2-6; 10 bases line up with TRBD1. The V gene end was trimmed by 3 bases and the J gene end by 1 base; junction bases not matched to a gene: 7. The CDR3 totals 18 residues. Per the germline V gene, CDR1 is SGHTS and CDR2 is YDEGEE. CDR3 in DNA: TGTGCCAGCAGCTGGGGGGGGACAGGGGCATCTGGGGCCAACGTCCTGACTTTC. Translating it yields CASSWGGTGASGANVLTF.

The chain combines TRBV18 with TRBJ2-2; a possible D gene is TRBD2 (5 bases). CDR1 and CDR2 (germline): KGHSH, LQKENI. This CDR3 has 15 amino acids. The V end lost 1 base, the J end lost 0 bases, and 6 bases lay between the germline ends. As DNA, the CDR3 is TGTGCCAGCTCACCACGGACTGCGAACACCGGGGAGCTGTTTTTT. Encoded protein: CASSPRTANTGELFF.

This clone occurred once. The chain uses TRBV30 and TRBJ2-5; 12 nucleotides agree with TRBD2. Germline assignment: CDR1 GTSNPN and CDR2 SVGIG (reference sequence). V trimming: 2 bases; J trimming: 4 bases; junction bases outside the gene matches: 11. CDR3 length: 17 amino acids. CDR3 residues: CAWSPRLAGVGRETQYF. In nucleotides, the CDR3 is TGTGCCTGGAGTCCCCGACTAGCGGGAGTCGGTCGAGAGACCCAGTACTTC. The variable domain in full, with the rest retrieved from reference TRBV30 and TRBJ2-5, is SQTIHQWPATLVQPVGSPLSLECTVEGTSNPNLYWYRQAAGRGLQLLFYSVGIGQISSEVPQNLSASRPQDRQFILSSKKLLLSDSGFYLCAWSPRLAGVGRETQYFGPGTRLLVL.